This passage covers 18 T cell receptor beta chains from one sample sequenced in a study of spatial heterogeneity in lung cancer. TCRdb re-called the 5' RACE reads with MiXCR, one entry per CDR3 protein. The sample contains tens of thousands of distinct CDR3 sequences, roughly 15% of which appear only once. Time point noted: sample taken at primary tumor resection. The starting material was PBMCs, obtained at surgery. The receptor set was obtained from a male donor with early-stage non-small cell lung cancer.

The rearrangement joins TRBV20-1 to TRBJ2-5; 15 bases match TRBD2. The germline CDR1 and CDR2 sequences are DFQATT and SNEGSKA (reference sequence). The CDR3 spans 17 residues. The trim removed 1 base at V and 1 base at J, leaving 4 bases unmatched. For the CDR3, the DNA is TGCAGTGCTAGAGGGGGGACTAGCGGGAGGCCCCAAGAGACCCAGTACTTC. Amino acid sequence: CSARGGTSGRPQETQYF.

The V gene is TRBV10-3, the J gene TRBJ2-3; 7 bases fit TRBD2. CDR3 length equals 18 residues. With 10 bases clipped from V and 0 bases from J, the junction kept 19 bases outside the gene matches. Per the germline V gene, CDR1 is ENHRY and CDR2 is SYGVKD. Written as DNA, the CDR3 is TGTGCCACGTGGCCGGGGGAGGGGCGCCTCCTGAGCACAGATACGCAGTATTTT. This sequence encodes CATWPGEGRLLSTDTQYF.

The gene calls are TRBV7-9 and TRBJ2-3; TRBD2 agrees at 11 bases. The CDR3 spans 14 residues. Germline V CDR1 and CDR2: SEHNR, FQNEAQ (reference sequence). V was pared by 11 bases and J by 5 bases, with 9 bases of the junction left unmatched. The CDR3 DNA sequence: TGTGCCCCCGGCGGGCTAGCGGGGGGAGATACGCAGTATTTT. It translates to CAPGGLAGGDTQYF.

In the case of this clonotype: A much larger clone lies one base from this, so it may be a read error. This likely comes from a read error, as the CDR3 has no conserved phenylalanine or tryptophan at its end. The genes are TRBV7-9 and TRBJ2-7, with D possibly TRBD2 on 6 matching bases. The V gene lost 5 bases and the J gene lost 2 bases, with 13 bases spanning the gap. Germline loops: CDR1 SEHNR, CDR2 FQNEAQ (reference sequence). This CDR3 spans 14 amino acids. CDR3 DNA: TGTGCCAGCAGCCCTCTAGCGATAACCTACGAGCAGTACTCC. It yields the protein CASSPLAITYEQYS.

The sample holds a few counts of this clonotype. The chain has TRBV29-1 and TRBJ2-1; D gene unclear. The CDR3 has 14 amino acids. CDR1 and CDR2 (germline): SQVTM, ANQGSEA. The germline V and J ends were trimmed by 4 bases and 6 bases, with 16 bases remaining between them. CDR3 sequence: CSVVRTSSSNEQFF. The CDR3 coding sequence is TGCAGCGTTGTAAGGACCTCAAGCAGCAATGAGCAGTTCTTC.

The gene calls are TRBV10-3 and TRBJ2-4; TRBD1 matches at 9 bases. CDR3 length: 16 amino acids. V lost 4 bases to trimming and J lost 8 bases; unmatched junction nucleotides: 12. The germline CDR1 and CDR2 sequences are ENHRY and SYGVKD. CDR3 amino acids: CAISGNYRGHSDIQYF. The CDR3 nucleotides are TGTGCCATCAGTGGGAATTACAGGGGGCATTCAGACATTCAGTACTTC.

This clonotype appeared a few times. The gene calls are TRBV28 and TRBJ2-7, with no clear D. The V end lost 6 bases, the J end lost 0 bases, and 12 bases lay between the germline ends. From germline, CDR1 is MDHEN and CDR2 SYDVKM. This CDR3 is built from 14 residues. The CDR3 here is CASRYDLSSYEQYF. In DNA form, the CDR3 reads TGTGCCAGCAGATACGACCTTAGCTCCTACGAGCAGTACTTC.

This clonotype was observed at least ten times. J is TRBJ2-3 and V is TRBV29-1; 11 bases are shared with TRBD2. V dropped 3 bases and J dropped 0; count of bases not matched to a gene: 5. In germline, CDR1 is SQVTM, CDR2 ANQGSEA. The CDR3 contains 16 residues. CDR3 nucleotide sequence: TGCAGCGTTGATGGGACTAGCGGCCTTAGCACAGATACGCAGTATTTT. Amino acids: CSVDGTSGLSTDTQYF.

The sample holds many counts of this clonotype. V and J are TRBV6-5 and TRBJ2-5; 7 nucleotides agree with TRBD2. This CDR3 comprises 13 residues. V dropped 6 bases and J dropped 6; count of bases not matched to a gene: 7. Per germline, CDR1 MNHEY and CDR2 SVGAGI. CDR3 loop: CASSPLALKTQYF. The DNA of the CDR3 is TGTGCCAGCAGCCCACTAGCGCTAAAGACCCAGTACTTC.

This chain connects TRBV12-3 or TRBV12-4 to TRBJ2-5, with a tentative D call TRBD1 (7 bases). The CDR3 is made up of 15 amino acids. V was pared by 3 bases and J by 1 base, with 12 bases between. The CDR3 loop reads CASSLWQGGQETQYF. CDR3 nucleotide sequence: TGTGCCAGCAGTTTGTGGCAGGGGGGCCAAGAGACCCAGTACTTC.

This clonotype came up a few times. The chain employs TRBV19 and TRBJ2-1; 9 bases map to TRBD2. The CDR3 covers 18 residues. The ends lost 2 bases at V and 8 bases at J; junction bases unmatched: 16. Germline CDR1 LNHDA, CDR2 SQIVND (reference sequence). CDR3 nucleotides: TGTGCCAGTAGTATAATCGGTAGCGGGGGTTTCGATGTGGATGAGCAGTTCTTC. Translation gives CASSIIGSGGFDVDEQFF.

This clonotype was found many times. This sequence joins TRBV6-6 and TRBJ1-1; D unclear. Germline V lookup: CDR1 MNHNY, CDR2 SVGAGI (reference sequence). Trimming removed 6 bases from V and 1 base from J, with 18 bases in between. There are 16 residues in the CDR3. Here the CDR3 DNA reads TGTGCCAGCAGCCCTCTTGACCGAGCTGGGAACACTGAAGCTTTCTTT. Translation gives CASSPLDRAGNTEAFF.

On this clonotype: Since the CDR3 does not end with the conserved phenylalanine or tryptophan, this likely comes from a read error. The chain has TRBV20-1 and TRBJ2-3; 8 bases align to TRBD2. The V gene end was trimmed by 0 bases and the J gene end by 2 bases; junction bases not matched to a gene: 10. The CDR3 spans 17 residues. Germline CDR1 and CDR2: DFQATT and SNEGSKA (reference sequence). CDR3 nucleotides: TGCAGTGCTAGAGATCGGGTCGCGGGAGGCGCCACAGATACGCAGTATCTT. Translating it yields CSARDRVAGGATDTQYL.

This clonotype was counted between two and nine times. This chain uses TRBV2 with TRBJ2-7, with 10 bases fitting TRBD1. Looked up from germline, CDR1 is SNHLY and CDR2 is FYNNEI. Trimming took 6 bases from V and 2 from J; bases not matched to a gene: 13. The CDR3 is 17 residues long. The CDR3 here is CASSRGQRGTGAYEQYF. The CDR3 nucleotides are TGTGCCAGCAGCCGCGGGCAACGGGGGACAGGGGCCTACGAGCAGTACTTC.

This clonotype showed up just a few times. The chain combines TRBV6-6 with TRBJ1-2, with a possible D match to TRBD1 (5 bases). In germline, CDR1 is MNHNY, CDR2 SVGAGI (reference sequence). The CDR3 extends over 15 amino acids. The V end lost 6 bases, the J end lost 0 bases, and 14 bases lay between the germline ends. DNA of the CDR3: TGTGCCAGCAGGGGCACAGGTACCACTAACTATGGCTACACCTTC. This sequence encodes CASRGTGTTNYGYTF.

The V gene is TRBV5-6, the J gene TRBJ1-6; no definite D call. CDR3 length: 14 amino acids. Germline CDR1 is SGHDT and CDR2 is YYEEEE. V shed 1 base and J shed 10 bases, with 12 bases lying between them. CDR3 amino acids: CASSLPGLWSPLHF. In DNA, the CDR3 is TGTGCCAGCAGCTTGCCGGGTCTGTGGTCACCCCTCCACTTT.

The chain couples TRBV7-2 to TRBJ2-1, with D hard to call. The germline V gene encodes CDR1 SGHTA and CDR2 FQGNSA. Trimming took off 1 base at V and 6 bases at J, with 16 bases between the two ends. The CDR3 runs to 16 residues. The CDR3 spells CASSLEGLGLANEQFF. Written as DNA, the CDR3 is TGTGCCAGCAGCTTAGAAGGCCTAGGCTTAGCCAATGAGCAGTTCTTC.

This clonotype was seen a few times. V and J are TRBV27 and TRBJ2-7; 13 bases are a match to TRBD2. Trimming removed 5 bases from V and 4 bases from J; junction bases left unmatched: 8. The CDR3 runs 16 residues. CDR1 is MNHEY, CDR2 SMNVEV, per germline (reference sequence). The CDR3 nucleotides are TGTGCCAGCAGTACCTCCACTAGCGGGAGGGTGTACGAGCAGTACTTC. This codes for CASSTSTSGRVYEQYF.